The clone carrying this TCR beta chain was seen a few times. Its antigen is not identified. This record belongs to a study of blood T cells in healthy people across ages. The study, taken as a whole, reports: A strong correlation between TCR beta diversity and naive T cell percentage was seen.

CDR3 length: 12 amino acids. Drawing of peripheral blood yielded roughly 9.3 milliliters from each donor. The authors ran a second PCR of about 7 to 11 cycles using a sample-barcoded 5' primer and a J-beta primer mix. CDR3-containing paired-end reads numbering at least 2.5 million came from each sample. Using its own MiXCR run on the 5' RACE reads, TCRdb lists one record per CDR3 protein. The sample holds around 1,000,000 distinct CDR3 sequences, roughly 24% seen once. These data also featured in a second study, about T cells of mothers and their children.

The chain combines TRBV12-3 or TRBV12-4 with TRBJ2-1; no definite D call. The last part of the DNA fits TRBJ2-5 better; the J call may be wrong. This clonotype was sampled from a girl aged 2 to 10 in good health. The sequencing sample was made of blood. The CDR3 reads CASRTLGETQYF. For the CDR3, the DNA is TGTGCCAGCAGAACACTTGGCGAGACCCAGTACTTC.